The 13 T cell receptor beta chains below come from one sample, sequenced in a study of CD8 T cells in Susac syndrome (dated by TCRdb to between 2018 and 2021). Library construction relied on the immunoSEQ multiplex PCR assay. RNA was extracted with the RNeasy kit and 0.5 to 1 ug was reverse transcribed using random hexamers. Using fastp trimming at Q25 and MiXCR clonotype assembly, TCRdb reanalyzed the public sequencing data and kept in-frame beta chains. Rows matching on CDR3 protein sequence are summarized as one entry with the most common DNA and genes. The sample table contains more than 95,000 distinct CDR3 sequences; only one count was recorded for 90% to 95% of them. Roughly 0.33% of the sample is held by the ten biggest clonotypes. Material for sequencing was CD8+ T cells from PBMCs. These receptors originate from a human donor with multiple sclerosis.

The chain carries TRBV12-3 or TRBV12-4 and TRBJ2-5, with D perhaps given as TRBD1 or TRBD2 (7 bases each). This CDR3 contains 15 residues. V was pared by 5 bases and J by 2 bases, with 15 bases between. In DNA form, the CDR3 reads TGTGCCAGCAGTACCCTCAGGGGGGGGCAAGAGACCCAGTACTTC. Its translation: CASSTLRGGQETQYF.

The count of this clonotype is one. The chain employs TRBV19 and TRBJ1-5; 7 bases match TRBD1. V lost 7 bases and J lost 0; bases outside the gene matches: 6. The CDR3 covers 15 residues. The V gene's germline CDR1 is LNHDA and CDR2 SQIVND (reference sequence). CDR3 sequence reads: CASKETGDSNQPQHF. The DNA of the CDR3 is TGTGCCAGTAAGGAAACAGGGGATAGCAATCAGCCCCAGCATTTT.

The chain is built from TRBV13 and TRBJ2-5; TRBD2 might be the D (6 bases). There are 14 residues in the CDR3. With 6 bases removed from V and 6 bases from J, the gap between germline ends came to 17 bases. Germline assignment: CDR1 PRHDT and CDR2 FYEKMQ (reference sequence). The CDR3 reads CASSPLRGRKTQYF. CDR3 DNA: TGTGCCAGCAGTCCGTTAAGAGGGAGGAAGACCCAGTACTTC.

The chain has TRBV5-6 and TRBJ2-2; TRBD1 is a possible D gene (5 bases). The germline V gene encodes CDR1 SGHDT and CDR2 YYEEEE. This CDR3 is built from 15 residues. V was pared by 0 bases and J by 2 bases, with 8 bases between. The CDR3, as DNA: TGTGCCAGCAGCTTGGGACAGATTAACACCGGGGAGCTGTTTTTT. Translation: CASSLGQINTGELFF.

The CDR3 nucleotides are TGTGCCAGCAGCGTAGGCAACAGGGTGGGCACAGATACGCAGTATTTT. Translated, it gives CASSVGNRVGTDTQYF. The rearrangement links TRBV9 to TRBJ2-3; possibly TRBD1 for D (6 bases). This CDR3 spans 16 amino acids. CDR1 is SGDLS and CDR2 is YYNGEE in the germline V gene. With 0 bases removed from V and 1 base from J, the gap between germline ends came to 12 bases.

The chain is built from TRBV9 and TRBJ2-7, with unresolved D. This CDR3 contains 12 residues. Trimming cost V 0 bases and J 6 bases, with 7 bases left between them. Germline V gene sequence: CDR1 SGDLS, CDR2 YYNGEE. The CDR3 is CASSVVPGEQYV. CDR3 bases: TGTGCCAGCAGCGTAGTCCCCGGCGAGCAGTACGTC.

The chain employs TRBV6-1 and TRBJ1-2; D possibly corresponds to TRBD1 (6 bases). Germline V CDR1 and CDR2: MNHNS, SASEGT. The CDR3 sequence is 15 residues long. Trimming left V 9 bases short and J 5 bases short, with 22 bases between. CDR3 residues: CASRRQGRGRYGYTF. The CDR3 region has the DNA TGTGCCAGTCGGCGTCAGGGCAGGGGAAGGTATGGCTACACCTTC.

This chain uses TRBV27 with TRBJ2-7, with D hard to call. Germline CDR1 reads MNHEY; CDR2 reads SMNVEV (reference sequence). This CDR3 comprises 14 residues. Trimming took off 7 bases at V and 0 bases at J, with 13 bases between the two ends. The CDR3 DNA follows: TGTGCCAGCATTTGGAAGGAGAGCTCCTACGAGCAGTACGTC. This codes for CASIWKESSYEQYV.

CDR3 region: CASSQTTGTGYEQYV. The CDR3 DNA is TGCGCCAGCAGCCAAACCACTGGCACAGGGTACGAGCAGTACGTC. This chain links TRBV4-1 with TRBJ2-7; tentatively, D is TRBD1 (6 bases). Trimming removed 2 bases at V and 4 bases at J, with 15 bases between. In germline, CDR1 is MGHRA, CDR2 YSYEKL. This CDR3 comprises 15 residues.

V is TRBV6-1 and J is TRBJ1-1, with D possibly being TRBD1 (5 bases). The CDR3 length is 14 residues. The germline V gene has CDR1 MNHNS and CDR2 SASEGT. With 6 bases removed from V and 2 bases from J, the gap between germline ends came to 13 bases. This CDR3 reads CASSLPRENTEAFF. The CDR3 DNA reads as TGTGCCAGCAGCCTACCCAGGGAAAACACTGAAGCTTTCTTT.

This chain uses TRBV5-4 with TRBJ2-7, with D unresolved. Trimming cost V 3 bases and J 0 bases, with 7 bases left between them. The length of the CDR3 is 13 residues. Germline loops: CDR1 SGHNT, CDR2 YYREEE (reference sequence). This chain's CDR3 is CASSSGVSYEQYF. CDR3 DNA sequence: TGTGCCAGCAGCTCCGGCGTCTCCTACGAGCAGTACTTC.

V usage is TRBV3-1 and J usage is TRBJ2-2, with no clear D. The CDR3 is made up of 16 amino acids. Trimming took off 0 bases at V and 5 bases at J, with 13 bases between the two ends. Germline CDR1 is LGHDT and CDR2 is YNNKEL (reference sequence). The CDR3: CASSQDWTRETGELFF. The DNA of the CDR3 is TGTGCCAGCAGCCAAGATTGGACGAGAGAGACCGGGGAGCTGTTTTTT.

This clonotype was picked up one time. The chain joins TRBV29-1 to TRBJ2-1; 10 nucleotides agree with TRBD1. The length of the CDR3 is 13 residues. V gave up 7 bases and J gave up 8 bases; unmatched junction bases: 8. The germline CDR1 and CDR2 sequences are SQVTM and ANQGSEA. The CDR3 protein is CSALGGQGYEQFF. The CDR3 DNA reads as TGCAGCGCCCTAGGGGGACAGGGGTATGAGCAGTTCTTC.